The sequence of this TCR beta chain was determined in a study of blood T cell repertoires in COVID-19. Study details: Nucleic acid was either cDNA or gDNA, and it came from T cells, B-cell-depleted T cells, or PBMCs.

Per the authors' pipeline: Amplification of reference gene primers was used by the study to estimate nucleated cell counts. Here immunoSEQ multiplex PCR was the method, and the copy in TCRdb shows in-frame clones only, minus some. D and trimming were read from the DNA, whereas the V and J calls and clone size are those reported in that table. The sample contains 300,000 to 350,000 clones, 70% to 90% of which appear only once. Each participant's cohort was designated according to participant-reported clinical history. What the recovered Cohort 3 donors had was two negative PCRs, clearance, or symptom resolution. The germline gives CDR1 SGHDN, CDR2 FVKESK. V lost 3 bases to trimming and J lost 6 bases, with 9 bases between them. The CDR3 spans 14 residues.

This chain uses TRBV14 with TRBJ1-6, with D uncertain. Sequencing was carried out using PBMCs or T cells enriched from blood (not recorded which). The source is a man aged 25-45 years who had recovered from COVID-19. This CDR3 reads CASSHWELNSPLHF. The CDR3 coding sequence is TGTGCCAGCAGCCATTGGGAGCTTAATTCACCCCTCCACTTT. The full variable domain, in which reference TRBV14 and TRBJ1-6 provide the parts outside the CDR3, is EAGVTQFPSHSVIEKGQTVTLRCDPISGHDNLYWYRRVMGKEIKFLLHFVKESKQDESGMPNNRFLAERTGGTYSTLKVQPAELEDSGVYFCASSHWELNSPLHFGNGTRLTVT.